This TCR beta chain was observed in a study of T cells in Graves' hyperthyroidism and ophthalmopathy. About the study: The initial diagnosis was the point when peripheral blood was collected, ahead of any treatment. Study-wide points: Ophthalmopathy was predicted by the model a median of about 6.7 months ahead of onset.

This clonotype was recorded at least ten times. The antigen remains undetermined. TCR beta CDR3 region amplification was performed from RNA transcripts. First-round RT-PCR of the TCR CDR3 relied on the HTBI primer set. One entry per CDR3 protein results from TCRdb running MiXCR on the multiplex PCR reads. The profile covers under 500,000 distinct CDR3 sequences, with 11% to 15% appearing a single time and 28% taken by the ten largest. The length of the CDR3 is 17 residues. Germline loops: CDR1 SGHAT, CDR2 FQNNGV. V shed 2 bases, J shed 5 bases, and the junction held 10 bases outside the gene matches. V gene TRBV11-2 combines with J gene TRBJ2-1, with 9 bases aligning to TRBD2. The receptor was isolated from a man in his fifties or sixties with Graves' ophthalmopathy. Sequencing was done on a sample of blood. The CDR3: CASSLRREGPRHNEQFF. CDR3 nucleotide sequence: TGTGCCAGCAGCTTACGGCGGGAGGGCCCTCGGCACAATGAGCAGTTCTTC.